The present TCR beta chain was sequenced within a study of blood T cells in healthy people across ages. Points from the study as a whole: Older age coincided with a roughly linear decline in TCR beta diversity per million T cells. Estimated diversity that came from one million T cells was considered an underestimate. The unknown donor CMV status may have confounded expanded clonotype changes.

V was clipped by 6 bases and J by 6 bases; unmatched bases: 12. This CDR3 has 15 amino acids. This clonotype occurred a few times. Its antigen remains unknown. The second PCR ran roughly 7 to 12 cycles with a sample-barcoded 5' primer and J-beta primers. In TCRdb, the 5' RACE reads were re-called with MiXCR into one record per CDR3 protein. Of 1,300,000 or so distinct CDR3 sequences detected, approximately 59% appear once; the ten largest clones hold over 5.5%. The study recruited healthy Caucasian donors from Russia who were aged roughly 6 to 100. The sequencing input was blood. This sequence originates from a young man in good health. J is TRBJ2-3 and V is TRBV12-3 or TRBV12-4; 7 bases map to TRBD2. As DNA, the CDR3 is TGTGCCAGCAGCCCCGGGACTACCCTCGGGGATACGCAGTATTTT. This sequence encodes CASSPGTTLGDTQYF.